This T cell receptor (beta chain) was sequenced during a study of shared clonotypes between healthy human individuals. Points from the study as a whole: Larger richness was generally estimated for naive than memory subsets.

The V gene end was trimmed by 3 bases and the J gene end by 4 bases; junction bases not matched to a gene: 19. Per the germline V gene, CDR1 is LGHNT and CDR2 is FRNRAP. This CDR3 is built from 19 residues. CD4+ cells underwent separation, giving CD45RA+ naive and CD45RA-negative memory subsets. Using immunoSEQ multiplex PCR, the repertoire was profiled, and TCRdb retains in-frame clones only, with some absent. The table includes some 550,000 clones, around 97% detected once. About this clone itself: The antigen remains unidentified.

This chain uses TRBV12-5 with TRBJ2-5, with 8 bases that match TRBD2. Material for sequencing was naive CD4+ T cells sorted from blood. Subset indicated: CD45RA+ positively selected. The TCR sequence derives from a woman aged 25-40 years in good health. The CDR3 is CASGFVSKSERELGETQYF. CDR3 DNA sequence: TGTGCTAGTGGTTTTGTCTCCAAAAGCGAGCGGGAGTTGGGAGAGACCCAGTACTTC.